The 4 T cell receptor beta chains in this list originate from one sample, sequenced in a study of identical twins. TCRdb independently ran MiXCR on the 5' RACE reads; one entry per CDR3 protein. The table lists 700,000 or so distinct CDR3 sequences, approximately 21% of them singletons, with 4.3% in the top ten. This sample also belongs to another study, concerning T cells expressing NK-cell markers.

The sequenced material came from PBMCs. The receptors were gathered from a woman younger than 35 in good health.

V usage is TRBV2 and J usage is TRBJ2-3; TRBD2 matches 7 bases. V shed 3 bases and J 0 bases; nucleotides not matched to a gene: 6. Germline assignment: CDR1 SNHLY and CDR2 FYNNEI. This CDR3 region has 16 residues. CDR3 amino acids: CASSERGTTSTDTQYF. CDR3 DNA sequence: TGTGCCAGCAGTGAGCGGGGGACTACTAGCACAGATACGCAGTATTTT.

This clonotype was counted between two and nine times. This sequence joins TRBV10-3 and TRBJ2-5, with TRBD2 matching 10 bases. The J segment lost 7 bases and the V segment lost 10 bases, leaving 6 bases of the junction unmatched. The germline V gene has CDR1 ENHRY and CDR2 SYGVKD. This CDR3 is 12 amino acids long. Here the CDR3 reads CATSGSRGTQYF. CDR3 sequence (DNA): TGTGCCACTAGCGGGAGTCGTGGGACCCAGTACTTC.

This clonotype was picked up many times. This chain uses TRBV29-1 with TRBJ2-3, with 9 bases lining up with TRBD2. Trimming removed 7 bases from V and 3 bases from J; junction bases left unmatched: 5. The CDR3 contains 13 residues. Germline V gives CDR1 SQVTM, CDR2 ANQGSEA. CDR3 bases: TGCAGCGCTGATAGCGGGAGTACAGATACGCAGTATTTT. Protein product: CSADSGSTDTQYF.

This clonotype appeared a few times. This chain uses TRBV25-1 with TRBJ2-7; TRBD1 matches at 7 bases. CDR3 length: 17 amino acids. V shed 3 bases and J 3 bases; nucleotides not matched to a gene: 14. In germline, CDR1 is MGHDK, CDR2 SYGVNS. The chain's CDR3 is CASSDGDSPIWHYEQYF. The CDR3 region has the DNA TGTGCCAGCAGTGATGGGGACAGTCCCATCTGGCACTACGAGCAGTACTTC.